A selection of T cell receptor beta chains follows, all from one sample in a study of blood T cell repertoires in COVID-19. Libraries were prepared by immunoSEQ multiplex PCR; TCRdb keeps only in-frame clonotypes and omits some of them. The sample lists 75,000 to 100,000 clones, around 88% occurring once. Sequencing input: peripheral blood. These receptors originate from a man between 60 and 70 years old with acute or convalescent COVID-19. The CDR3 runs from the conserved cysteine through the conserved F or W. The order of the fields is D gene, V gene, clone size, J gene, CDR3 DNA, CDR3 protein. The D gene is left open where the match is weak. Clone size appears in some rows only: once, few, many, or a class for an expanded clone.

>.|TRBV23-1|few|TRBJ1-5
TGCGCCAGCATACGGGTTGGCAATCAGCCCCAGCATTTT
CASIRVGNQPQHF
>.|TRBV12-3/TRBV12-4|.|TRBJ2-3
TGTGCCAGCAGACAGGGCACAGATACGCAGTATTTT
CASRQGTDTQYF
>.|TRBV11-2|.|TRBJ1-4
TGTGCCAGCAGCTTAGAGGGCGGGGGGGAAAAACTGTTTTTT
CASSLEGGGEKLFF
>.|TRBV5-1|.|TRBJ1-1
TGCGCCAGCAGCTTGGGGTCAGGCACGACTGAAGCTTTCTTT
CASSLGSGTTEAFF
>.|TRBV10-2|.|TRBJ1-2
TGCGCCAGCAGAACCGACAGCTATGGCTACACCTTC
CASRTDSYGYTF
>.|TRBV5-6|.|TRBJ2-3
TGTGCCAGCTTATCTAGAACCGGGACATACGGCACAGATACGCAGTATTTT
CASLSRTGTYGTDTQYF
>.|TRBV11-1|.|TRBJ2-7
TGTGCCAGCAGCCGCCAGCCAGGGGTTAAGCAGTACTTC
CASSRQPGVKQYF
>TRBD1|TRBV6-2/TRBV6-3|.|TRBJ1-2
TGTGCCAGCAGTTGGAGTCCGACAGGGGCCGGCTACACCTTC
CASSWSPTGAGYTF
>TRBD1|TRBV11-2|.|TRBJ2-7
TGTGCCAGCAGCTTTGGACAGGCCTACGAGCAGTACTTC
CASSFGQAYEQYF
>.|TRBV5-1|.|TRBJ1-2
TGCGCCAGCAGCTTGGGGGACAAGAACTATGGCTACACCTTC
CASSLGDKNYGYTF
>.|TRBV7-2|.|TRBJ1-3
TGTGCCAGCAGCTTACTCGGCAGGGGAAACACCATATATTTT
CASSLLGRGNTIYF
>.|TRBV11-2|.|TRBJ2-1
TGTGCCACTACGGGCTCCTACAATGAGCAGTTCTTC
CATTGSYNEQFF
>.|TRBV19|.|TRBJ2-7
TGTGCCAGTAGTGCCTCTCAGGGGTCCGGCGAGCAGTACTTC
CASSASQGSGEQYF
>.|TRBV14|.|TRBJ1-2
TGTGCCAGCAGCCTTGCGGGGAGTGGCTACACCTTC
CASSLAGSGYTF
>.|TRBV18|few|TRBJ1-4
TGTGCCAGCTCACCGTCGGTTTTAAACGAAAAACTGTTTTTT
CASSPSVLNEKLFF
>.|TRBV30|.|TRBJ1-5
TGTGCCTGGAGTGTAGGGGGTAGCAATCAGCCCCAGCATTTT
CAWSVGGSNQPQHF
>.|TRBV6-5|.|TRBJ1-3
TGTGCCAGCAGTCGGCAGGGAACTGGAAACACCATATATTTT
CASSRQGTGNTIYF
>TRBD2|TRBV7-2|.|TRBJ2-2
TGTGCCAGCAGCTTAAACCCGACTAGCGGGGTGGTTACCGGGGAGCTGTTTTTT
CASSLNPTSGVVTGELFF
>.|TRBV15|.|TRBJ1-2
TGTGCCACCAGCAGAGATCTGCGGGGGGCCTGGTATGGCTACACCTTC
CATSRDLRGAWYGYTF
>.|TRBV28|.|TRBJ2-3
TGTGCCAGCAGTGCCCCCGCGGGCAGGAGCACAGATACGCAGTATTTT
CASSAPAGRSTDTQYF
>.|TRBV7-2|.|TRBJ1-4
TGTGCCAGCAGCCCCCAGGGTCGAGAAAAACTGTTTTTT
CASSPQGREKLFF
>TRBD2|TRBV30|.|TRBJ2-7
TGTGCCTGGAGTGTTGGAGCGGGGAGCTCCTACGAGCAGTACTTC
CAWSVGAGSSYEQYF
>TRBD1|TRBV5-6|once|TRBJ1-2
TGTGCCAGCAGCCCGGGACAGGTTAACTATGGCTACACCTTC
CASSPGQVNYGYTF
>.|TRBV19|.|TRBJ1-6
TGTGCCAGTTCAGGGGTTGGTTCACCCCTCCACTTT
CASSGVGSPLHF
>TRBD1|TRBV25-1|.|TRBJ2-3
TGTGCCAGCAGCGGACAGGGCGGGTCAGATACGCAGTATTTT
CASSGQGGSDTQYF
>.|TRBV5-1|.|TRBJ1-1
TGCGCCAGCATCCCAGTCGGAGGGTCCATGGCTTTCTTT
CASIPVGGSMAFF
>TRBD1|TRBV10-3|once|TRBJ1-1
TGTGCCATCAGGGGACAGGGAAGAGGGACTGAAGCTTTCTTT
CAIRGQGRGTEAFF
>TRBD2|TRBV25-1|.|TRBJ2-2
TGTGCCAGCAGCCATAGGGGAGGGTCCGGGGAGCTGTTTTTT
CASSHRGGSGELFF
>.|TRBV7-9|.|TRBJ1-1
TGTGCCAGCAGCTTACAGGTTGAAGCTTTCTTT
CASSLQVEAFF
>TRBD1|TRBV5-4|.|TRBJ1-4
TGTGCCAGCAGCGGGGGCCTGGACAGGGGGCGTGAAAAACTGTTTTTT
CASSGGLDRGREKLFF
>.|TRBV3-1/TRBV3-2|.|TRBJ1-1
TGTGCCAGCAGCCAAGAACCCGGCAGGGCGAACACTGAAGCTTTCTTT
CASSQEPGRANTEAFF
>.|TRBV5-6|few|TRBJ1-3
TGTGCCAGCAGATCTAGGGGAACCTCTGGAAACACCATATATTTT
CASRSRGTSGNTIYF
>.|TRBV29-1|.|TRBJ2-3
TGCAGCGTTACTGGGCCAAGCACAGATACGCAGTATTTT
CSVTGPSTDTQYF